The present T cell receptor beta chain was sequenced within a study of shared clonotypes between healthy human individuals. The CDR3 runs 14 residues. The germline CDR1 and CDR2 sequences are MDHEN and SYDVKM. V lost 4 bases to trimming and J lost 9 bases, with 16 bases between them. This table comes from immunoSEQ multiplex PCR, and its TCRdb copy is limited to in-frame clones, with some not included. The sample records 530,000 or so clones, about 80% being singletons. Recent vaccinations or acute infections were absent in the healthy HIV-negative adult donors. The sequenced sample was PBMCs. The chain has TRBV28 and TRBJ2-1; possible D gene TRBD1, 5 bases. This clonotype originated in a woman in her thirties or forties in good health. Some clones in this sample may be carry-over from other donors' samples. In nucleotides, the CDR3 is TGTGCCAGCAGTTCCGGCGCTCCAGGGTCTGAGCAGTTCTTC. Its translation: CASSSGAPGSEQFF.